This TCR beta chain was recorded in a study of blood T cells in healthy people across ages. Primed by a sample-barcoded 5' primer and a J-beta primer mix, a second PCR proceeded for about 7 to 12 cycles. A template-switch adaptor containing 12 random nucleotides labeled each cDNA molecule. Every individual sample yielded 2.5 million or more paired-end reads (each containing CDR3). TCRdb processed the 5' RACE reads anew with MiXCR; each CDR3 protein has one entry. Among about 1.4 million distinct CDR3 sequences listed, 55% to 75% were seen once. The CDR3 contains 11 residues. Trimming stripped 9 bases from V and 8 bases from J, with 11 bases between. Germline CDR1 and CDR2: LNHNV and YYDKDF (reference sequence). Per sample, extraction of total RNA gave at least 5 micrograms in every case.

Sequences were obtained from blood. The clonotype comes from a man aged 18 to 30 in good health. The chain carries TRBV15 and TRBJ2-1, with D hard to call. The CDR3 DNA reads TGTGCCACTTCTTGGGCGGATGAGCAGTTCTTC. Translation: CATSWADEQFF. Full variable domain (missing parts from reference TRBV15 and TRBJ2-1): DAMVIQNPRYQVTQFGKPVTLSCSQTLNHNVMYWYQQKSSQAPKLLFHYYDKDFNNEADTPDNFQSRRPNTSFCFLDIRSPGLGDTAMYLCATSWADEQFFGPGTRLTVL.